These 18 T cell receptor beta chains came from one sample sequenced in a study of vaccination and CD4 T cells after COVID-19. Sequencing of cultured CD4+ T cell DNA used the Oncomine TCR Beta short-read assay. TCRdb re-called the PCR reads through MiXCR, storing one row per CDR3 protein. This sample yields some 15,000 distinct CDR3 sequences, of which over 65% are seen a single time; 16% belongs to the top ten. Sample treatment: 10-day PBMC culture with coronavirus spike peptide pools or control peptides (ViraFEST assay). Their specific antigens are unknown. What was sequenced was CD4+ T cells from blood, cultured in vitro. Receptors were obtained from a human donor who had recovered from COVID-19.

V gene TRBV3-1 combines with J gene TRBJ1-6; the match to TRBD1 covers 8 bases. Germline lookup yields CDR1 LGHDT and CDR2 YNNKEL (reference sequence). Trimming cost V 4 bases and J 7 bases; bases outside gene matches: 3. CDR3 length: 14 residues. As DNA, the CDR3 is TGTGCCAGCAGCCCCAGGGGGCAAAATTCACCCCTCCACTTT. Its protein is CASSPRGQNSPLHF.

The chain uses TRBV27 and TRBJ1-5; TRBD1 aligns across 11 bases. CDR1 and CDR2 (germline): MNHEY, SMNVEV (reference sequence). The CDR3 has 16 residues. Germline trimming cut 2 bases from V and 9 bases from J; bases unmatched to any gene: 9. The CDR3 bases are TGTGCCAGCAGTTTAAGGGGACAGGGGGTTCCAGGGCCCCAGCATTTT. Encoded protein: CASSLRGQGVPGPQHF.

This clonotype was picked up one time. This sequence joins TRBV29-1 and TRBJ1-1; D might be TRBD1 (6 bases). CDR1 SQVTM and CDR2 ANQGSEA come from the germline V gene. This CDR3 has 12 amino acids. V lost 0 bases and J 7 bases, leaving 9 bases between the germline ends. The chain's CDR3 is CSVEEGGSEAFF. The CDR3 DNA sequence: TGCAGCGTTGAAGAAGGGGGGAGTGAAGCTTTCTTT.

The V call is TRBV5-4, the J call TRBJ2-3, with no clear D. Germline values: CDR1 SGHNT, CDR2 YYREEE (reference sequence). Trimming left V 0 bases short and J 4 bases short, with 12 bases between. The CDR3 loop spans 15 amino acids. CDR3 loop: CASSLVGSSSDTQYF. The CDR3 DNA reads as TGTGCCAGCAGCTTGGTGGGCAGTAGTTCAGATACGCAGTATTTT. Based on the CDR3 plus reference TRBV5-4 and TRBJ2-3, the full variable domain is ETGVTQSPTHLIKTRGQQVTLRCSSQSGHNTVSWYQQALGQGPQFIFQYYREEENGRGNFPPRFSGLQFPNYSSELNVNALELDDSALYLCASSLVGSSSDTQYFGPGTRLTVL.

In DNA, the CDR3 is TGTGCCAGCAGGTCAGACAGGGGTGACAACTATGGCTACACCTTC. Amino acids: CASRSDRGDNYGYTF. The gene calls are TRBV6-1 and TRBJ1-2; 8 nucleotides line up with TRBD1. V was pared by 6 bases and J by 2 bases, with 8 bases of the junction left unmatched. The germline V gene has CDR1 MNHNS and CDR2 SASEGT. This CDR3 has 15 residues.

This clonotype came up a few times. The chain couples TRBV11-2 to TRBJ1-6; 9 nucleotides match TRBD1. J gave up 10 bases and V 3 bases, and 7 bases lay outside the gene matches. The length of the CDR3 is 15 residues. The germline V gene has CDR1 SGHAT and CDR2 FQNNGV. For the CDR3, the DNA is TGTGCCAGCAGCTTGACCGGGACAGGGCCCTCACCCCTCCACTTT. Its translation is CASSLTGTGPSPLHF.

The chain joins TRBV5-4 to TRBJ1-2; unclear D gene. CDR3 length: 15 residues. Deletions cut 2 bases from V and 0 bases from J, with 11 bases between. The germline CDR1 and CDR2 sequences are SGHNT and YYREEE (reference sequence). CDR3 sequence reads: CASSLSPGTNYGYTF. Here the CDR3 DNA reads TGTGCCAGCAGCTTAAGCCCCGGAACTAACTATGGCTACACCTTC.

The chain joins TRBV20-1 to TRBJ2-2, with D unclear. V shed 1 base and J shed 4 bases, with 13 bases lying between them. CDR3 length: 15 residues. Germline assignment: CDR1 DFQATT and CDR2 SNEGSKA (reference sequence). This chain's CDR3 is CSARASLDSTGELFF. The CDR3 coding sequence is TGCAGTGCTAGAGCCAGCCTAGACTCCACCGGGGAGCTGTTTTTT.

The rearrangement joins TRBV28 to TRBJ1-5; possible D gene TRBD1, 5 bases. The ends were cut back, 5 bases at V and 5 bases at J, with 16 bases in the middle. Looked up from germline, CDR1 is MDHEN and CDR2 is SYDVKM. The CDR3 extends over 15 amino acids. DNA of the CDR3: TGTGCCAGCAGTGCGTGGGGGGGGATGGATCAGCCCCAGCATTTT. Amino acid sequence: CASSAWGGMDQPQHF.

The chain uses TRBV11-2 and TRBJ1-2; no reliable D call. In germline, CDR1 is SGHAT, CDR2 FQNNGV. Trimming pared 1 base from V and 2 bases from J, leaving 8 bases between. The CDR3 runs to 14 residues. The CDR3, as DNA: TGTGCCAGCAGCTTAGGGGCAGAAAACTATGGCTACACCTTC. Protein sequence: CASSLGAENYGYTF.

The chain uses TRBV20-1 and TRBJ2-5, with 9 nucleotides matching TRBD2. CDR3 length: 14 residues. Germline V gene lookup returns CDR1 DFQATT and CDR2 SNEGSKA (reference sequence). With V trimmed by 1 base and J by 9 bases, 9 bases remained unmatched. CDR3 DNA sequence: TGCAGTGCTAGAGGATCTAGCGGGGCTTCGTCCCAGTACTTC. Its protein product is CSARGSSGASSQYF.

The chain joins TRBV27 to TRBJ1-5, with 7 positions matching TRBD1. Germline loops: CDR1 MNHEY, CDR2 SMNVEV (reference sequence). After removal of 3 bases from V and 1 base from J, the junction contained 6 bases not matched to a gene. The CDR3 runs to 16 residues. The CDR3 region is CASSFRGTASNQPQHF. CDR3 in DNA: TGTGCCAGCAGTTTCCGCGGGACAGCAAGCAATCAGCCCCAGCATTTT.

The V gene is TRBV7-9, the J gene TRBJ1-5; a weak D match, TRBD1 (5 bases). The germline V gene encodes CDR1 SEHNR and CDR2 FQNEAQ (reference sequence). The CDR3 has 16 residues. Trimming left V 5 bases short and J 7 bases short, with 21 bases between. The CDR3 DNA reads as TGTGCCAGCAGCCCCCCCCGGGACGGTTTTAAACAGCCCCAGCATTTT. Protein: CASSPPRDGFKQPQHF.

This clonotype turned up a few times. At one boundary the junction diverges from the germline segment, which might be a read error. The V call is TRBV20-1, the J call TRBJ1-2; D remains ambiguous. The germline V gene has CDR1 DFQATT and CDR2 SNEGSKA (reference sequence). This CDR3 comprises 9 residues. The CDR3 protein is CSANDGYTF. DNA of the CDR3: TGCAGTGCTAACGATGGCTACACCTTC.

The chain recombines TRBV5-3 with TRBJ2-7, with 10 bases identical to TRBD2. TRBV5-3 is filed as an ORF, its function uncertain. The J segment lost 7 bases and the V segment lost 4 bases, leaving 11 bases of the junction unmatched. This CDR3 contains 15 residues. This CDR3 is CARSRGLAGVGEQYF. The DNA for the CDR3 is TGTGCCAGAAGCCGCGGGCTAGCGGGAGTCGGAGAGCAGTACTTC.

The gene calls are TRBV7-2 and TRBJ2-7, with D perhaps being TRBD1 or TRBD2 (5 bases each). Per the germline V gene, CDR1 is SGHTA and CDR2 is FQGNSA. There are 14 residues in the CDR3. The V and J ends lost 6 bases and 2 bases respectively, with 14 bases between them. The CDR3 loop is CASSPGRVAYEQYF. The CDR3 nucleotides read TGTGCCAGCAGTCCGGGACGCGTAGCCTACGAGCAGTACTTC.

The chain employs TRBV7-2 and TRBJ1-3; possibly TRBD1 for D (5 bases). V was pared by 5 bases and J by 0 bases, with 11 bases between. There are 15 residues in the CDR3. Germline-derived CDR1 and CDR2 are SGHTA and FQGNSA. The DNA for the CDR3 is TGTGCCAGCAGCCCACCGGGGGTCTCTGGAAACACCATATATTTT. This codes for CASSPPGVSGNTIYF.

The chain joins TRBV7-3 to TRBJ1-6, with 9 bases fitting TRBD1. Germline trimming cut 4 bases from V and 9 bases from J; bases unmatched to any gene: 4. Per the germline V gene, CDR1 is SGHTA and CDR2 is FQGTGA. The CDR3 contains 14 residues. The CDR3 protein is CASSSQGASSPLHF. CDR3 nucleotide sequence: TGTGCCAGCAGCTCACAGGGGGCCAGTTCACCCCTCCACTTT. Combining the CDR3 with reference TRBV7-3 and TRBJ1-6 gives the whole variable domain GAGVSQTPSNKVTEKGKYVELRCDPISGHTALYWYRQSLGQGPEFLIYFQGTGAADDSGLPNDRFFAVRPEGSVSTLKIQRTERGDSAVYLCASSSQGASSPLHFGNGTRLTVT.